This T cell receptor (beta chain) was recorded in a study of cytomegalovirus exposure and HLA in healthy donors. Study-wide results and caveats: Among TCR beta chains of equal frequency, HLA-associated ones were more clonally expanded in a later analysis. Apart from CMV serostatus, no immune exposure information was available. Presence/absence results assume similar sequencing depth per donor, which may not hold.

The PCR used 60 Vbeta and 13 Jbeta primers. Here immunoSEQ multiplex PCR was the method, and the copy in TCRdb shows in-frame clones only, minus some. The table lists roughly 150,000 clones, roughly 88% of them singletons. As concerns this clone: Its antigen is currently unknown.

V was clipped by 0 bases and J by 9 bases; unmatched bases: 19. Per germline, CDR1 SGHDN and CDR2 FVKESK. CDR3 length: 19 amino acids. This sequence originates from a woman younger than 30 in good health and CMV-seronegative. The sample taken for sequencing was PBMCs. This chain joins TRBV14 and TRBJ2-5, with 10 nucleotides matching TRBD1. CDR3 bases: TGTGCCAGCAGCCAAGATGGACCCGGGACAGGGGACATCCGGAGGGCCCAGTACTTC. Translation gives CASSQDGPGTGDIRRAQYF.